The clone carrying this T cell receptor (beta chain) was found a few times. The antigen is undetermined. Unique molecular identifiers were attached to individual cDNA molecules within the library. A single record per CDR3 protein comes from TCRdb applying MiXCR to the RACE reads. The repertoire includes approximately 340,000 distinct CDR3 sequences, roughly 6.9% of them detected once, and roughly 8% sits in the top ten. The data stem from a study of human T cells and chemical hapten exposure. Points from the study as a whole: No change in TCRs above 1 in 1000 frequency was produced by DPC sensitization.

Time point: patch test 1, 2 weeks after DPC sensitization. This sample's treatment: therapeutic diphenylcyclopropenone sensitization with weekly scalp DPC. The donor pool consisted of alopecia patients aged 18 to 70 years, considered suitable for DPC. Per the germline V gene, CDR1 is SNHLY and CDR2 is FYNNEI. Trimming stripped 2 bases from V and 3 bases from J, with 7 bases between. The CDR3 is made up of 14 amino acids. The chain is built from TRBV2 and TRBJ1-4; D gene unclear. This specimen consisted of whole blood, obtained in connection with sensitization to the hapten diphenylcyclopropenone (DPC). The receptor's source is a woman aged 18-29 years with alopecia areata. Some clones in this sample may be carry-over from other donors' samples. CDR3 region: CASSELAANEKLFF. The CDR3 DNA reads TGTGCCAGCAGTGAATTGGCAGCTAATGAAAAACTGTTTTTT.